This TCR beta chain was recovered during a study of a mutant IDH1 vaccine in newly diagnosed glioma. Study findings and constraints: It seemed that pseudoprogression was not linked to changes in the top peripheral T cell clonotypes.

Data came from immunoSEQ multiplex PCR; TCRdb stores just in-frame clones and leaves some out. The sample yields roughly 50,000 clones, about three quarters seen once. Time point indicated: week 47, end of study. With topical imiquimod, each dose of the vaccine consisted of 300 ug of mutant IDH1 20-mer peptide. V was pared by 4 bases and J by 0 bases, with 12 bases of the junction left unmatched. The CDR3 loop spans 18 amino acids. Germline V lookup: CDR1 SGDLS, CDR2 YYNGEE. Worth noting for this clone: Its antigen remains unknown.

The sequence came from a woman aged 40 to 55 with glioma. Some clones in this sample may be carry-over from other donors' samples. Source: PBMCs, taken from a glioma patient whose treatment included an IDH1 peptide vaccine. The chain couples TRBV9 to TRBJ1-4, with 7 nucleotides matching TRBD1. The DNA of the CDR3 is TGTGCCAGCAGCCCTGAGGAGGGGGCATCTGCAACTAATGAAAAACTGTTTTTT. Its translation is CASSPEEGASATNEKLFF.